Listed below are T cell receptor beta chains from one sample, sequenced in a study of cytomegalovirus exposure and HLA in healthy donors. Assay: immunoSEQ multiplex PCR; the TCRdb copy retains only in-frame clones and omits some. Among 250,000 to 300,000 clones listed, about 86% were seen once. Material for sequencing was PBMCs. These receptor sequences come from a woman aged 18-29 years in good health and CMV-seronegative. Each CDR3 is given with its conserved first and last residue. D genes are given only for firm matches. Rows give clone size only sometimes, using once, few, many, or a class for an expanded clone.

D gene: TRBD2
V gene: TRBV6-5
J gene: TRBJ2-3
clone size: -
CDR3 protein: CASSIGGGAPDTQYF
CDR3 DNA: TGTGCCAGCAGTATCGGCGGGGGGGCCCCAGATACGCAGTATTTT

D gene: TRBD2
V gene: TRBV5-6
J gene: TRBJ2-7
clone size: -
CDR3 protein: CASSSGTSGRYEQYF
CDR3 DNA: TGTGCCAGCAGCTCCGGGACTAGCGGACGCTACGAGCAGTACTTC

D gene: TRBD1
V gene: TRBV5-1
J gene: TRBJ2-5
clone size: -
CDR3 protein: CASTLGQGAETQYF
CDR3 DNA: TGCGCCAGCACCCTCGGACAGGGCGCCGAGACCCAGTACTTC

D gene: -
V gene: TRBV6-5
J gene: TRBJ1-2
clone size: -
CDR3 protein: CASSYYTGGDYGYTF
CDR3 DNA: TGTGCCAGCAGTTACTATACAGGAGGGGACTATGGCTACACCTTC

D gene: TRBD2
V gene: TRBV30
J gene: TRBJ2-7
clone size: -
CDR3 protein: CASRSSGRFHEQYF
CDR3 DNA: TGTGCCTCAAGGAGTAGCGGGAGGTTCCACGAGCAGTACTTC

D gene: -
V gene: TRBV19
J gene: TRBJ2-7
clone size: -
CDR3 protein: CASGAAFSYEQYF
CDR3 DNA: TGTGCCAGTGGAGCGGCCTTCTCCTACGAGCAGTACTTC

D gene: -
V gene: TRBV11-3
J gene: TRBJ1-1
clone size: -
CDR3 protein: CASSPPGNTEAFF
CDR3 DNA: TGTGCCAGCAGCCCACCGGGAAACACTGAAGCTTTCTTT

D gene: -
V gene: TRBV5-1
J gene: TRBJ1-1
clone size: once
CDR3 protein: CASRQGPAPEAFF
CDR3 DNA: TGCGCCAGCAGGCAGGGCCCCGCGCCTGAAGCTTTCTTT

D gene: TRBD1
V gene: TRBV11-2
J gene: TRBJ1-5
clone size: once
CDR3 protein: CASSSTGRDQPQHF
CDR3 DNA: TGTGCCAGCAGCTCGACAGGGCGGGATCAGCCCCAGCATTTT

D gene: -
V gene: TRBV7-4
J gene: TRBJ1-2
clone size: few
CDR3 protein: CASSLGAGGYTF
CDR3 DNA: TGTGCCAGCAGCCTCGGCGCAGGTGGCTACACCTTC

D gene: -
V gene: TRBV18
J gene: TRBJ1-4
clone size: -
CDR3 protein: CASSPGRDEKLFF
CDR3 DNA: TGTGCCAGCTCACCCGGCAGGGATGAAAAACTGTTTTTT

D gene: TRBD1
V gene: TRBV5-1
J gene: TRBJ1-2
clone size: -
CDR3 protein: CASSPLISGQGVNYGYTF
CDR3 DNA: TGCGCCAGCAGCCCTTTGATTAGTGGACAGGGGGTAAACTATGGCTACACCTTC

D gene: -
V gene: TRBV6-4
J gene: TRBJ2-2
clone size: -
CDR3 protein: CASSDGGSGELFF
CDR3 DNA: TGTGCCAGCAGTGACGGGGGGAGCGGGGAGCTGTTTTTT

D gene: -
V gene: TRBV6-5
J gene: TRBJ1-5
clone size: -
CDR3 protein: CASTSRGTTQPQHF
CDR3 DNA: TGTGCCAGCACCTCAAGGGGAACTACTCAGCCCCAGCATTTT

D gene: TRBD1
V gene: TRBV14
J gene: TRBJ1-2
clone size: -
CDR3 protein: CASSVTGGHRYGYTF
CDR3 DNA: TGTGCCAGCAGCGTGACAGGGGGTCACCGCTATGGCTACACCTTC

D gene: -
V gene: TRBV6-6
J gene: TRBJ1-1
clone size: -
CDR3 protein: CASRTGDTEAFF
CDR3 DNA: TGTGCCAGCCGCACGGGGGACACTGAAGCTTTCTTT

D gene: TRBD2
V gene: TRBV11-2
J gene: TRBJ2-1
clone size: once
CDR3 protein: CASSLRSGGGSYNEQFF
CDR3 DNA: TGTGCCAGCAGCTTACGAAGCGGGGGCGGATCCTACAATGAGCAGTTCTTC

D gene: -
V gene: TRBV6-5
J gene: TRBJ1-6
clone size: -
CDR3 protein: CASRLTDYNSPLHF
CDR3 DNA: TGTGCCAGCAGGCTAACAGATTATAATTCACCCCTCCACTTT

D gene: -
V gene: TRBV7-2
J gene: TRBJ1-2
clone size: -
CDR3 protein: CASSLAVRVSDYTF
CDR3 DNA: TGTGCCAGCAGCTTAGCGGTGAGGGTTTCAGACTACACCTTC

D gene: -
V gene: TRBV5-1
J gene: TRBJ2-2
clone size: -
CDR3 protein: CASSLSFDSNTGELFF
CDR3 DNA: TGCGCCAGCAGCTTGTCGTTCGACAGCAACACCGGGGAGCTGTTTTTT

D gene: TRBD2
V gene: TRBV10-2
J gene: TRBJ2-7
clone size: -
CDR3 protein: CASRVGTSGSYEQYF
CDR3 DNA: TGCGCCAGCAGAGTTGGGACTAGCGGGAGTTACGAGCAGTACTTC

D gene: TRBD1
V gene: TRBV7-7
J gene: TRBJ2-7
clone size: -
CDR3 protein: CASSLRPWDRGYEQYF
CDR3 DNA: TGTGCTAGCAGCTTAAGGCCTTGGGACAGGGGTTACGAGCAGTACTTC

D gene: TRBD1
V gene: TRBV7-9
J gene: TRBJ2-7
clone size: -
CDR3 protein: CASSRLQGARSEQYF
CDR3 DNA: TGTGCCAGCAGCAGATTACAGGGGGCGCGGAGCGAGCAGTACTTC

D gene: -
V gene: TRBV28
J gene: TRBJ1-4
clone size: -
CDR3 protein: CASSSPYRLFF
CDR3 DNA: TGTGCCAGCAGTTCCCCCTACAGACTGTTTTTT

D gene: TRBD2
V gene: TRBV13
J gene: TRBJ2-2
clone size: -
CDR3 protein: CASSAPSGRATGELFF
CDR3 DNA: TGTGCCAGCAGCGCCCCTAGCGGGAGAGCGACCGGGGAGCTGTTTTTT

D gene: TRBD2
V gene: TRBV9
J gene: TRBJ2-7
clone size: -
CDR3 protein: CASTPGGVSSYEQYF
CDR3 DNA: TGTGCCAGCACCCCCGGGGGGGTAAGCTCCTACGAGCAGTACTTC

D gene: -
V gene: TRBV27
J gene: TRBJ1-5
clone size: -
CDR3 protein: CASSLRGRREGLGNQPQHF
CDR3 DNA: TGTGCCAGCAGTTTAAGGGGCCGGAGGGAGGGATTGGGCAATCAGCCCCAGCATTTT

D gene: TRBD1
V gene: TRBV28
J gene: TRBJ1-6
clone size: -
CDR3 protein: CASSLVRTGSDLNSPLHF
CDR3 DNA: TGTGCCAGCAGTTTAGTTCGGACAGGGTCGGACCTCAATTCACCCCTCCACTTT

D gene: TRBD2
V gene: TRBV14
J gene: TRBJ2-7
clone size: -
CDR3 protein: CASSPWTSATYEQYF
CDR3 DNA: TGTGCCAGCAGCCCCTGGACTAGCGCGACCTACGAGCAGTACTTC

D gene: TRBD2
V gene: TRBV29-1
J gene: TRBJ2-2
clone size: -
CDR3 protein: CSVVLAGGPTGELFF
CDR3 DNA: TGCAGCGTCGTACTAGCGGGAGGGCCTACCGGGGAGCTGTTTTTT

D gene: -
V gene: TRBV2
J gene: TRBJ1-2
clone size: -
CDR3 protein: CGRGNYGYTF
CDR3 DNA: TGTGGAAGAGGGAACTATGGCTACACCTTC

D gene: TRBD2
V gene: TRBV6-5
J gene: TRBJ2-3
clone size: -
CDR3 protein: CASQTGRDTDTQYF
CDR3 DNA: TGTGCCAGCCAGACTGGGAGGGACACAGATACGCAGTATTTT

D gene: -
V gene: TRBV6-1
J gene: TRBJ2-3
clone size: -
CDR3 protein: CASSDRTLLLTDTQYF
CDR3 DNA: TGTGCCAGCAGTGATCGGACTCTTCTCCTTACAGATACGCAGTATTTT

D gene: -
V gene: TRBV27
J gene: TRBJ2-7
clone size: -
CDR3 protein: CASRGSYEQYF
CDR3 DNA: TGTGCCTCAAGGGGTTCCTACGAGCAGTACTTC

D gene: TRBD1
V gene: TRBV7-9
J gene: TRBJ1-2
clone size: -
CDR3 protein: CASSLGTGRDYGYTF
CDR3 DNA: TGTGCCAGCAGCTTGGGGACAGGCCGAGACTATGGCTACACCTTC

D gene: TRBD1
V gene: TRBV7-9
J gene: TRBJ2-2
clone size: few
CDR3 protein: CASSSRAKTGESGELFF
CDR3 DNA: TGTGCCAGCAGCTCCCGCGCGAAGACAGGGGAGTCTGGGGAGCTGTTTTTT

D gene: TRBD1
V gene: TRBV4-1
J gene: TRBJ1-4
clone size: -
CDR3 protein: CASSQTGTGPEKLFF
CDR3 DNA: TGCGCCAGCAGCCAAACCGGGACAGGGCCTGAAAAACTGTTTTTT

D gene: TRBD1
V gene: TRBV6-4
J gene: TRBJ1-1
clone size: -
CDR3 protein: CASSTIGGGSEAFF
CDR3 DNA: TGTGCCAGCAGTACTATAGGGGGCGGCTCTGAAGCTTTCTTT

D gene: TRBD1
V gene: TRBV30
J gene: TRBJ1-5
clone size: -
CDR3 protein: CAWSLDRAGQPQHF
CDR3 DNA: TGTGCCTGGAGTCTAGACAGGGCAGGACAGCCCCAGCATTTT

D gene: TRBD2
V gene: TRBV4-1
J gene: TRBJ2-5
clone size: -
CDR3 protein: CASSQATSGDEETQYF
CDR3 DNA: TGCGCCAGCAGCCAAGCTACTAGCGGGGATGAAGAGACCCAGTACTTC

D gene: -
V gene: TRBV7-8
J gene: TRBJ2-1
clone size: -
CDR3 protein: CASSLALRAGYGSYNEQFF
CDR3 DNA: TGTGCCAGCAGCTTAGCGCTTAGGGCAGGGTATGGGTCCTACAATGAGCAGTTCTTC

D gene: TRBD2
V gene: TRBV7-9
J gene: TRBJ2-7
clone size: once
CDR3 protein: CASSRGGPQNEQYF
CDR3 DNA: TGTGCCAGCAGCCGGGGGGGCCCCCAGAACGAGCAGTACTTC

D gene: TRBD1
V gene: TRBV11-2
J gene: TRBJ1-5
clone size: -
CDR3 protein: CASSRDSTSNQPQHF
CDR3 DNA: TGTGCCAGCAGCCGGGACAGTACTAGCAATCAGCCCCAGCATTTT

D gene: -
V gene: TRBV5-1
J gene: TRBJ1-2
clone size: -
CDR3 protein: CASSLIGDNYGYTF
CDR3 DNA: TGCGCCAGCAGCCTGATCGGAGATAACTATGGCTACACCTTC

D gene: TRBD1
V gene: TRBV6-5
J gene: TRBJ1-2
clone size: -
CDR3 protein: CASRAAGGTGGYTF
CDR3 DNA: TGTGCCAGCAGGGCCGCAGGGGGGACGGGCGGCTACACCTTC

D gene: -
V gene: TRBV6-4
J gene: TRBJ2-5
clone size: -
CDR3 protein: CAPLRGNRYQETQYF
CDR3 DNA: TGTGCCCCACTGAGAGGGAATCGGTACCAAGAGACCCAGTACTTC

D gene: -
V gene: TRBV6-5
J gene: TRBJ1-2
clone size: -
CDR3 protein: CASSSQQGSYGYTF
CDR3 DNA: TGTGCCAGCAGTTCCCAGCAGGGTAGCTATGGCTACACCTTC

D gene: -
V gene: TRBV7-8
J gene: TRBJ2-7
clone size: once
CDR3 protein: CASSPAGNGAYEQYF
CDR3 DNA: TGTGCCAGCAGCCCGGCGGGAAATGGGGCCTACGAGCAGTACTTC

D gene: TRBD2
V gene: TRBV27
J gene: TRBJ2-1
clone size: -
CDR3 protein: CASRSPGLASEQFF
CDR3 DNA: TGTGCCAGCAGATCCCCGGGACTAGCGTCTGAGCAGTTCTTC

D gene: -
V gene: TRBV19
J gene: TRBJ2-7
clone size: -
CDR3 protein: CASSGRQHEQYF
CDR3 DNA: TGTGCCAGTAGTGGGCGACAGCACGAGCAGTACTTC

D gene: TRBD2
V gene: TRBV10-3
J gene: TRBJ2-3
clone size: -
CDR3 protein: CAISAGLAEGTDTQYF
CDR3 DNA: TGTGCCATCAGTGCAGGACTAGCGGAGGGCACAGATACGCAGTATTTT

D gene: TRBD1
V gene: TRBV5-1
J gene: TRBJ1-6
clone size: -
CDR3 protein: CASSLGTGGVNSPLHF
CDR3 DNA: TGCGCCAGCAGCTTGGGGACAGGGGGCGTTAATTCACCCCTCCACTTT

D gene: TRBD1
V gene: TRBV6-5
J gene: TRBJ1-2
clone size: -
CDR3 protein: CASSSKDRAFYGYTF
CDR3 DNA: TGTGCCAGCAGTTCTAAGGACAGGGCCTTCTATGGCTACACCTTC

D gene: -
V gene: TRBV10-3
J gene: TRBJ2-5
clone size: -
CDR3 protein: CATAGPGVQETQYF
CDR3 DNA: TGTGCCACCGCAGGGCCGGGGGTCCAAGAGACCCAGTACTTC